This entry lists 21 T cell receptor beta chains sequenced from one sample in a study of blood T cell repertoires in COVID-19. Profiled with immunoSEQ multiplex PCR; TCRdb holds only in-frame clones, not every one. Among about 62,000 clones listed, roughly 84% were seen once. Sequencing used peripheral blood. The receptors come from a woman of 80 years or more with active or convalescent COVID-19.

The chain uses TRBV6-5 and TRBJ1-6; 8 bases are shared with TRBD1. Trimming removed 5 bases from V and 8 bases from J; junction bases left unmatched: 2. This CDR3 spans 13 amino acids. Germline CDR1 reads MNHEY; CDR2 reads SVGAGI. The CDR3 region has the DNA TGTGCCAGCAGTATGGACAGGGATTCACCCCTCCACTTT. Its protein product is CASSMDRDSPLHF.

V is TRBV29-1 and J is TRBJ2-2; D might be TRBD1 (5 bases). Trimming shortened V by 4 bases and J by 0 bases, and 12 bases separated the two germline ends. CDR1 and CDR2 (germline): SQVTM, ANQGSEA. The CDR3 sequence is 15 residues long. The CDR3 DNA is TGCAGCGTTGTGTGGGGCACTCCGAACACCGGGGAGCTGTTTTTT. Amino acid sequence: CSVVWGTPNTGELFF.

In DNA form, the CDR3 reads TGTGCCAGCAGTGAAGCGAGTGAAGCTTTCTTT. It encodes CASSEASEAFF. The V and J genes are TRBV2 and TRBJ1-1; D remains unclear. V lost 0 bases and J lost 7, with 3 bases in between. Looked up from germline, CDR1 is SNHLY and CDR2 is FYNNEI. The CDR3 sequence is 11 residues long.

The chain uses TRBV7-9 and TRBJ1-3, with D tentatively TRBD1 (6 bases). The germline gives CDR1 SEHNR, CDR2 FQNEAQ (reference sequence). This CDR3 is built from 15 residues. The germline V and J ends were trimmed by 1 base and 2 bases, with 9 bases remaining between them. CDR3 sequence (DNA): TGTGCCAGCAGCTTAGGGTCAGGGGCTGGAAACACCATATATTTT. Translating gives CASSLGSGAGNTIYF.

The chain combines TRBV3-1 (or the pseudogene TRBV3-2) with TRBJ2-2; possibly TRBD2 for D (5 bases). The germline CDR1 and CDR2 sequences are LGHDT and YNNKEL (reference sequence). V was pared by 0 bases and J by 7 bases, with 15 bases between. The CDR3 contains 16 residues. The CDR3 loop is CASSQDQASPGGELFF. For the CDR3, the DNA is TGTGCCAGCAGCCAAGATCAGGCTAGCCCGGGCGGGGAGCTGTTTTTT.

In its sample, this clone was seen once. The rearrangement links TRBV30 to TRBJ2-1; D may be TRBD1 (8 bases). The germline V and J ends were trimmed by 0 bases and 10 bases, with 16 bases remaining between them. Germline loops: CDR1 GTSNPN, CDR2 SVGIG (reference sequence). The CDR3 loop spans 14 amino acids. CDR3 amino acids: CAWSVQGGVGEQFF. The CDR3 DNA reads TGTGCCTGGAGTGTACAGGGGGGGGTCGGCGAGCAGTTCTTC.

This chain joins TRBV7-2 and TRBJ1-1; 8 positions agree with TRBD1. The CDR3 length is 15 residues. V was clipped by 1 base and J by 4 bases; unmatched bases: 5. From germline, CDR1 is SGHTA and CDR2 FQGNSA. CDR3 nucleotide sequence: TGTGCCAGCAGCTTAGTTGGACAGGGTGGCACTGAAGCTTTCTTT. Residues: CASSLVGQGGTEAFF.

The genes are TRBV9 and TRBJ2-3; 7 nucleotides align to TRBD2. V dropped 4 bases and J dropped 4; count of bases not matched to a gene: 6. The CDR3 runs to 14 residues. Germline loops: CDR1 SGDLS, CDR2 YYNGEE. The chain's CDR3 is CASSPRTRSDTQYF. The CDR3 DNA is TGTGCCAGCAGCCCTAGGACTAGATCAGATACGCAGTATTTT.

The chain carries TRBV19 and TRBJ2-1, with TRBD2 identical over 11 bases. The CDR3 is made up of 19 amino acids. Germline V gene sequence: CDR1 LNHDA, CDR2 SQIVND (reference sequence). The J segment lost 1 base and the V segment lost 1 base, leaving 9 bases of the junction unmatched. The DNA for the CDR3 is TGTGCCAGTAGTATAGTTGGTAGCGGGGGGGCCGGGTCCTACAATGAGCAGTTCTTC. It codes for CASSIVGSGGAGSYNEQFF.

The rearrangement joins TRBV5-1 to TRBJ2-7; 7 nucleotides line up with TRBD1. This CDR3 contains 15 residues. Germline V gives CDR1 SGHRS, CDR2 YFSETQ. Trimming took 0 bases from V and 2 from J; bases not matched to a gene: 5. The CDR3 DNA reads TGCGCCAGCAGCTTGGAGACAGGGATTCCCTACGAGCAGTACTTC. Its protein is CASSLETGIPYEQYF.

The CDR3 reads CASSQGTGPDTQYF. Here the CDR3 DNA reads TGCGCCAGCAGCCAGGGAACAGGGCCAGATACGCAGTATTTT. The chain is built from TRBV5-1 and TRBJ2-3; D perhaps matches TRBD1 (6 bases). The CDR3 spans 14 residues. From germline, CDR1 is SGHRS and CDR2 YFSETQ. Between the trimmed V and J ends, which lost 4 bases and 4 bases, there was a span of 13 bases.

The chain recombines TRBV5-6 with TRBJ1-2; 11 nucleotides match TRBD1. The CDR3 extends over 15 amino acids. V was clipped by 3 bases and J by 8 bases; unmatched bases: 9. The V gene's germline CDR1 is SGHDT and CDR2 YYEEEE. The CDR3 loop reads CASSSRDRGSRGYTF. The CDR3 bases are TGTGCCAGCAGCTCCAGGGACAGGGGGTCCAGGGGCTACACCTTC.

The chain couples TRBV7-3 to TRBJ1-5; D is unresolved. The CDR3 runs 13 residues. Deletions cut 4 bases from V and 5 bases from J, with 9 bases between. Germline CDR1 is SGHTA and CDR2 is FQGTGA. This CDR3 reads CASSSERDQPQHF. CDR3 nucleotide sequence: TGTGCCAGCAGCTCCGAACGGGATCAGCCCCAGCATTTT. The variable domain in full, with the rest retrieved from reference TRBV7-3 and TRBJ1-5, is GAGVSQTPSNKVTEKGKYVELRCDPISGHTALYWYRQSLGQGPEFLIYFQGTGAADDSGLPNDRFFAVRPEGSVSTLKIQRTERGDSAVYLCASSSERDQPQHFGDGTRLSIL.

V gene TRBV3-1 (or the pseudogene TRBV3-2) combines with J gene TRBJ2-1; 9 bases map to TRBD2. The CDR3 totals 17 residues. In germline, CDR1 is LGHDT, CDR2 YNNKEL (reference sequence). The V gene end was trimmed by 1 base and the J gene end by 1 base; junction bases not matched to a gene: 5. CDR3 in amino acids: CASSQGRLAVSYNEQFF. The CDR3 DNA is TGTGCCAGCAGCCAAGGGAGACTAGCGGTGTCCTACAATGAGCAGTTCTTC.

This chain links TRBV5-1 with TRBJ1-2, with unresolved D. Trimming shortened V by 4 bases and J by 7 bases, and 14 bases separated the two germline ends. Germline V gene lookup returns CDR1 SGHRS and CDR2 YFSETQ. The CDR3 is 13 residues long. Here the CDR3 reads CASSLNAEGGYTF. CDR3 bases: TGCGCCAGCAGCCTAAACGCGGAGGGTGGCTACACCTTC.

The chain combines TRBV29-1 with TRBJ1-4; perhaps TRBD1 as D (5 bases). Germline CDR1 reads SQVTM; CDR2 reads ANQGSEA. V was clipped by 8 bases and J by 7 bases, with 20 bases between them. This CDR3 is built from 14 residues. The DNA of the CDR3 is TGCAGCAGCACCCAGGGAGGGTATGGTGAAAAACTGTTTTTT. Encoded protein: CSSTQGGYGEKLFF.

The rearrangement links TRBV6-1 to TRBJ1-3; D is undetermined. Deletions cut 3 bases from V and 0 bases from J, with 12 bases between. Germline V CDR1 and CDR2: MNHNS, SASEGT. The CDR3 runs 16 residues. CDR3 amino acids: CASSDADGSSGNTIYF. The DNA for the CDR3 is TGTGCCAGCAGTGATGCCGACGGGAGCTCTGGAAACACCATATATTTT.

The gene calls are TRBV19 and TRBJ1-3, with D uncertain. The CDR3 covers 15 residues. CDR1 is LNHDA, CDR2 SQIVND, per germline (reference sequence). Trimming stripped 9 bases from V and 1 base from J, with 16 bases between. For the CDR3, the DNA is TGTGCCAGCACCGTAGATCCCGGGTCTGGAAACACCATATATTTT. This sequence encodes CASTVDPGSGNTIYF.

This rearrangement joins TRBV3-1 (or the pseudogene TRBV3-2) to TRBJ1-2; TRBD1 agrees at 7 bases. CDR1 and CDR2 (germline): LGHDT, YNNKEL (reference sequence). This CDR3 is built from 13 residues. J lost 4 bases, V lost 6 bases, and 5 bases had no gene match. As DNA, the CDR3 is TGTGCCAGCAGTGGGGACAGCGCCTATGGCTACACCTTC. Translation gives CASSGDSAYGYTF.

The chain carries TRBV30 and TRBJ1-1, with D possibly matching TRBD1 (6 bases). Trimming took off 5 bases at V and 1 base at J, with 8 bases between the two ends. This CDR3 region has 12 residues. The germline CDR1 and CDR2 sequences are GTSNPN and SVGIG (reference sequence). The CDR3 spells CAWGQPNTEAFF. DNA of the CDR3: TGTGCCTGGGGACAGCCGAACACTGAAGCTTTCTTT. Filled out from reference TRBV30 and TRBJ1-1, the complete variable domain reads SQTIHQWPATLVQPVGSPLSLECTVEGTSNPNLYWYRQAAGRGLQLLFYSVGIGQISSEVPQNLSASRPQDRQFILSSKKLLLSDSGFYLCAWGQPNTEAFFGQGTRLTVV.

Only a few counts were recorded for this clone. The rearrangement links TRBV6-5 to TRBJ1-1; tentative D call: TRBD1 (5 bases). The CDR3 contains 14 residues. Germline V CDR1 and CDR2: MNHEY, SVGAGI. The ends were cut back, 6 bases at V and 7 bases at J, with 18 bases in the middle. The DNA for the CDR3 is TGTGCCAGCAGGCCGGGCCAGGGTCTTAATGAAGCTTTCTTT. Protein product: CASRPGQGLNEAFF.